This T cell receptor beta chain was obtained from a study of blood T cells in healthy people across ages. Notes on the study in general: Age showed a roughly linear inverse relationship with TCR beta diversity per million T cells.

Total RNA was isolated from each sample in quantities of at least 5.5 micrograms. To note about this clonotype: Its antigen is unidentified.

PCR was performed a second time for about 6 to 12 cycles using a sample-barcoded 5' primer and a J-beta primer mix. TCRdb reprocessed the 5' RACE reads via MiXCR and lists one record per CDR3 protein. The data show 800,000 to 1,300,000 distinct CDR3 sequences, about 23% seen once. Germline-derived CDR1 and CDR2 are MNHNS and SASEGT. There are 16 residues in the CDR3. This sample was shared with a second study, whose subject was T cells of mothers and their children. From that paper: Maternal samples each gave over 8.5 million TCR beta CDR3 reads, and child samples 3 million to 3.5 million each. Related and unrelated pairs show similar shaping of TCR recombination output by thymic selection.

Sequences were obtained from blood. This clonotype was obtained from a girl between 2 and 10 years old in good health. The chain carries TRBV6-1 and TRBJ2-5; possibly TRBD1 or TRBD2 for D (5 bases each). The better agreement between TRBJ2-1 and the DNA end casts doubt on the J call. The CDR3 reads CASSRTGTRRFDEQFF. CDR3 bases: TGTGCCAGCAGTCGAACCGGGACCCGTCGGTTCGATGAGCAGTTCTTC.